These 5 T cell receptor beta chains came from one sample sequenced in a study of Ad26.COV2.S vaccination and SARS-CoV-2 variants. This table comes from immunoSEQ multiplex PCR, and its TCRdb copy is limited to in-frame clones, with some not included. The sample carries about 350,000 clones, around 84% recorded once. Treatment here: some 19 received Ad26.COV2.S at low or high dose, single or two shots; about 5 received placebo; per-sample allocation not given. Sample collection was performed on day 63 after the first vaccine or placebo injection. The sequences come from peripheral blood, collected in a trial of Ad26.COV2.S vaccine versus placebo. The source of these receptors is a person between 18 and 65 years old who received the Ad26.COV2.S COVID-19 vaccine or a placebo.

V usage is TRBV19 and J usage is TRBJ1-2; no clear D. V was pared by 3 bases and J by 3 bases, with 11 bases between. This CDR3 is 14 amino acids long. The germline CDR1 and CDR2 sequences are LNHDA and SQIVND (reference sequence). The CDR3 reads CASSIGRVDYGYTF. In DNA, the CDR3 is TGTGCCAGTAGTATCGGACGGGTAGACTATGGCTACACCTTC. The full variable domain, in which reference TRBV19 and TRBJ1-2 provide the parts outside the CDR3, is DGGITQSPKYLFRKEGQNVTLSCEQNLNHDAMYWYRQDPGQGLRLIYYSQIVNDFQKGDIAEGYSVSREKKESFPLTVTSAQKNPTAFYLCASSIGRVDYGYTFGSGTRLTVV.

The chain links TRBV21-1 to TRBJ2-3; the DNA was not compared with TRBD2, the D call given in the table. TRBV21-1 is an annotated pseudogene. CDR3 length: 17 amino acids. CDR3 sequence: CASSKGELLIGADTQYF. The DNA for the CDR3 is TGTGCCAGCAGCAAAGGGGAACTCTTAATCGGGGCAGATACGCAGTATTTT.

The V and J genes are TRBV15 and TRBJ2-7; 9 positions match TRBD1. CDR3 size: 15 residues. CDR1 LNHNV and CDR2 YYDKDF come from the germline V gene (reference sequence). The J segment lost 3 bases and the V segment lost 0 bases, leaving 3 bases of the junction unmatched. CDR3 region: CATSRDNRGLYEQYF. CDR3 bases: TGTGCCACCAGCAGAGACAACAGGGGGCTCTACGAGCAGTACTTC.

The gene calls are TRBV5-1 and TRBJ2-1, with 10 bases that match TRBD2. CDR1 and CDR2 (germline): SGHRS, YFSETQ. J gave up 7 bases and V 0 bases, and 1 base lay outside the gene matches. The CDR3 consists of 14 residues. CDR3 bases: TGCGCCAGCAGCTTGGAACTAGCGGGAAATGAGCAGTTCTTC. It encodes CASSLELAGNEQFF. Looking up the rest from reference TRBV5-1 and TRBJ2-1 gives the full variable domain: KAGVTQTPRYLIKTRGQQVTLSCSPISGHRSVSWYQQTPGQGLQFLFEYFSETQRNKGNFPGRFSGRQFSNSRSEMNVSTLELGDSALYLCASSLELAGNEQFFGPGTRLTVL.

The rearrangement links TRBV27 to TRBJ2-2; 9 bases are a match to TRBD1. CDR1 and CDR2 from the germline V gene are MNHEY and SMNVEV (reference sequence). This CDR3 contains 14 residues. J lost 8 bases, V lost 5 bases, and 6 bases had no gene match. The CDR3 is CASSSNRGRGELFF. The DNA of the CDR3 is TGTGCCAGCAGTAGCAACAGGGGGCGAGGGGAGCTGTTTTTT.